These T cell receptor beta chains were read from a single sample in a study of cytomegalovirus exposure and HLA in healthy donors. Here immunoSEQ multiplex PCR was the method, and the copy in TCRdb shows in-frame clones only, minus some. Its table lists around 210,000 clones. The source material was PBMCs. These receptors originate from a girl between 2 and 10 years old in good health and CMV-seropositive. The CDR3 runs from the conserved cysteine through the conserved F or W. A D gene is named only where the DNA matches it firmly.

TGTGCCAGCAGTACCCAGGGGGCAACTAATGAAAAACTGTTTTTT,CASSTQGATNEKLFF,TRBV28,TRBD1,TRBJ1-4,15
TGCGCCAGCAGCCGATGGGACAGTTCTAACTCTGGGGCCAACGTCCTGACTTTC,CASSRWDSSNSGANVLTF,TRBV5-1,TRBD1,TRBJ2-6,18
TGTGCCAGCAGTCCCGGGGAGGGACGGAGGACCGGGGAGCTGTTTTTT,CASSPGEGRRTGELFF,TRBV2,TRBD2,TRBJ2-2,16
TGTGCCAGCAGCTTAGGGACTAGCGGGAGGGCCGCAGAGCAGTACTTC,CASSLGTSGRAAEQYF,TRBV5-4,TRBD2,TRBJ2-7,16
TGTGCCAGCAGAAAGACAGGGGGCTGGGAATTTGCTGGCTACACCTTC,CASRKTGGWEFAGYTF,TRBV6-6,TRBD1,TRBJ1-2,16
TGTGCCAGCAGTTATGGGGGACAGGGGGCCGGGGGCTACACCTTC,CASSYGGQGAGGYTF,TRBV6-6,TRBD1,TRBJ1-2,15
TGTGCCAGCAGCCTGGACAGTAATAGGGTTCGGGAAACTTTCTTT,CASSLDSNRVRETFF,TRBV5-8,NA,TRBJ1-1,15
TGTGCCAGCAGCTTAGCGAGTATACGGCAGCGGGACACAGATACGCAGTATTTT,CASSLASIRQRDTDTQYF,TRBV7-2,TRBD2,TRBJ2-3,18
TGTGCCAGCAGTCTTGGGGGACAGGGGGCCTACGAGCAGTACTTC,CASSLGGQGAYEQYF,TRBV6-1,TRBD1,TRBJ2-7,15
TGTGCCAGCAGCCCCCCCGGGCGGGAGGGAGCAGATACGCAGTATTTT,CASSPPGREGADTQYF,TRBV4-2,TRBD2,TRBJ2-3,16
TGCGCCAGCAGCCTGGGGCAGGGGGCGGAAAAACTGTTTTTT,CASSLGQGAEKLFF,TRBV5-1,TRBD1,TRBJ1-4,14
TGTGCCAGTAGTATTAAGTCTAGCAGATATAGCACAGATACGCAGTATTTT,CASSIKSSRYSTDTQYF,TRBV19,NA,TRBJ2-3,17
TGCGCCAGCAGCTTGGTTGAGCGGGCCTACAATGAGCAGTTCTTC,CASSLVERAYNEQFF,TRBV5-1,NA,TRBJ2-1,15
TGTGCCAGCAGCTTCGTAACTTTCCGAGTTCTGAATTCACCCCTCCACTTT,CASSFVTFRVLNSPLHF,TRBV7-9,NA,TRBJ1-6,17
TGTGCCAGCAGCCAAGAAAGTGAGGCTAGCGGGAGTTTGTACGAGCAGTACTTC,CASSQESEASGSLYEQYF,TRBV4-2,TRBD2,TRBJ2-7,18
TGCAGCGTTTCGACGGGTTCCTACGAGCAGTACTTC,CSVSTGSYEQYF,TRBV29-1,NA,TRBJ2-7,12
TGTGCCAGCAGCCGACAAAGGGGAGGCGAGCAGTACTTC,CASSRQRGGEQYF,TRBV5-6,NA,TRBJ2-7,13
TGTGCCAGCCCAACCCCTGGCAGTGATGTTGGCTACACCTTC,CASPTPGSDVGYTF,TRBV18,NA,TRBJ1-2,14
TGTGCCAGCAGCTTCGGGGGGCTGAGTACCGGGGAGCTGTTTTTT,CASSFGGLSTGELFF,TRBV7-9,NA,TRBJ2-2,15
TGCGCCAGCAGCTTAAATGGGCCGGCGGATACGCAGTATTTT,CASSLNGPADTQYF,TRBV5-1,NA,TRBJ2-3,14
TGTGCCAGCTCACTTTCCCTCCAGGAAATTAACACTGAAGCTTTCTTT,CASSLSLQEINTEAFF,TRBV18,NA,TRBJ1-1,16
TGCGCCAGCAGCTTGGAGGAGGCTCCTTACGAGCAGTACTTC,CASSLEEAPYEQYF,TRBV5-1,NA,TRBJ2-7,14
TGTGCCAGCAGATGCCCTGGAGGCCCGGGGGAGACCCAGTACTTC,CASRCPGGPGETQYF,TRBV7-9,NA,TRBJ2-5,15
TGTGCCAGTAGTAACCAGGGGTGGGACACTGAAGCTTTCTTT,CASSNQGWDTEAFF,TRBV19,NA,TRBJ1-1,14